Below are 23 T cell receptor beta chains sequenced from a single sample in a study of blood T cell repertoires in COVID-19. Profiled with immunoSEQ multiplex PCR; TCRdb holds only in-frame clones, not every one. Of over 60,000 clones listed, 82% are singletons. Material: peripheral blood. The receptors shown here come from a woman over 75 with acute or convalescent COVID-19.

This clone was counted once. The rearrangement joins TRBV7-9 to TRBJ1-2, with TRBD1 matching 8 bases. Trimming cost V 3 bases and J 1 base; bases outside gene matches: 1. Per germline, CDR1 SEHNR and CDR2 FQNEAQ (reference sequence). CDR3 length equals 14 residues. This chain's CDR3 is CASSLTGDNYGYTF. The CDR3 nucleotides are TGTGCCAGCAGCTTGACAGGGGATAACTATGGCTACACCTTC.

This clone has only a few counts. V and J are TRBV19 and TRBJ1-4; no clear D gene. The germline gives CDR1 LNHDA, CDR2 SQIVND (reference sequence). CDR3 size: 13 residues. V gave up 5 bases and J gave up 8 bases, with 12 bases separating them. The DNA of the CDR3 is TGTGCCAGTAGTTATGCGGGCGGAGAAAAACTGTTTTTT. Protein sequence: CASSYAGGEKLFF.

V usage is TRBV7-9 and J usage is TRBJ2-7; D might be TRBD1 (6 bases). Trimming cost V 6 bases and J 3 bases, with 18 bases left between them. This CDR3 has 15 amino acids. Per the germline V gene, CDR1 is SEHNR and CDR2 is FQNEAQ (reference sequence). In nucleotides, the CDR3 is TGTGCCAGCAGTCCTCAGGGGATTAAACTCTACGAGCAGTACTTC. Protein sequence: CASSPQGIKLYEQYF.

The chain couples TRBV2 to TRBJ1-5; 9 bases align to TRBD1. The CDR3 loop spans 16 amino acids. With 4 bases clipped from V and 6 bases from J, the junction kept 10 bases outside the gene matches. Germline V lookup: CDR1 SNHLY, CDR2 FYNNEI. CDR3 sequence reads: CASSASRDRVPQPQHF. The CDR3 DNA reads TGTGCCAGCAGTGCGTCCCGGGACAGGGTACCTCAGCCCCAGCATTTT.

This clone was seen more than once but under ten times. The chain carries TRBV19 and TRBJ2-1; TRBD1 matches at 9 bases. Per the germline V gene, CDR1 is LNHDA and CDR2 is SQIVND (reference sequence). The CDR3 is made up of 14 amino acids. Trimming cost V 5 bases and J 12 bases; bases outside gene matches: 11. The CDR3 DNA reads as TGTGCCAGTAGTTTTACGGACAGGGGCGCTGGGCAGTTCTTC. It encodes CASSFTDRGAGQFF.

The gene calls are TRBV6-5 and TRBJ2-7; D is possibly TRBD1 (6 bases). Trimming pared 6 bases from V and 5 bases from J, leaving 14 bases between. Germline values: CDR1 MNHEY, CDR2 SVGAGI. The CDR3 is 13 residues long. This chain's CDR3 is CASSHTGNDEQYF. The CDR3 region has the DNA TGTGCCAGCAGCCACACAGGGAACGACGAGCAGTACTTC.

This clone was detected once. The chain employs TRBV7-6 and TRBJ1-4; 11 nucleotides agree with TRBD1. The CDR3 length is 18 residues. The germline V gene encodes CDR1 SGHVS and CDR2 FNYEAQ. V was pared by 4 bases and J by 4 bases, with 11 bases of the junction left unmatched. The CDR3 region is CASSSGQGARVGNEKLFF. The DNA of the CDR3 is TGTGCCAGCAGCTCCGGACAGGGGGCGCGGGTGGGTAATGAAAAACTGTTTTTT.

The chain joins TRBV4-2 to TRBJ2-1, with a tentative D call TRBD2 (6 bases). The germline V and J ends were trimmed by 6 bases and 9 bases, with 18 bases remaining between them. CDR3 length: 14 residues. Per the germline V gene, CDR1 is LGHNA and CDR2 is YNFKEQ. The CDR3 DNA is TGTGCCAGCAGTCTTAGACTAGGTTGGGGTGAGCAGTTCTTC. Translation gives CASSLRLGWGEQFF.

V and J are TRBV6-5 and TRBJ2-1, with TRBD2 identical over 8 bases. This CDR3 has 15 amino acids. Germline loops: CDR1 MNHEY, CDR2 SVGAGI. After removal of 5 bases from V and 3 bases from J, the junction contained 6 bases not matched to a gene. Here the CDR3 reads CASSTSGGNYNEQFF. The DNA for the CDR3 is TGTGCCAGCAGTACTAGCGGAGGTAACTACAATGAGCAGTTCTTC.

V gene TRBV7-9 combines with J gene TRBJ1-5, with D maybe TRBD1 (6 bases). V lost 6 bases to trimming and J lost 6 bases, with 15 bases between them. The CDR3 loop spans 14 amino acids. Germline CDR1 and CDR2: SEHNR and FQNEAQ (reference sequence). CDR3 nucleotide sequence: TGTGCCAGCAGTTCCACAGGGTTGGGTCAGCCCCAGCATTTT. It is translated as CASSSTGLGQPQHF.

The sample holds one count of this clone. The junction does not match germline at one end; this may be a read error. This chain links TRBV30 with TRBJ1-3; TRBD1 is a possible D gene (6 bases). The CDR3 extends over 11 amino acids. Germline loops: CDR1 GTSNPN, CDR2 SVGIG (reference sequence). The CDR3 sequence is CAWSANREPHF. Written as DNA, the CDR3 is TGTGCCTGGAGCGCGAACAGGGAGCCACATTTT.

This chain uses TRBV10-1 with TRBJ2-7; no clear D gene. Germline V lookup: CDR1 WNHNN, CDR2 SYGVQD (reference sequence). The germline V and J ends were trimmed by 5 bases and 3 bases, with 11 bases remaining between them. The CDR3 runs to 13 residues. CDR3 protein: CASSSEINYEQYF. The CDR3 nucleotides are TGCGCCAGCAGTTCAGAAATCAACTACGAGCAGTACTTC.

The chain uses TRBV6-2 or TRBV6-3 and TRBJ2-7, with a weak D call TRBD1 (5 bases). V lost 2 bases and J lost 7, with 9 bases in between. The CDR3 covers 12 residues. From germline, CDR1 is MNHEY and CDR2 SVGEGT. CDR3 region: CASSYRGLEQYF. As DNA, the CDR3 is TGTGCCAGCAGTTACAGGGGTTTGGAGCAGTACTTC.

The chain employs TRBV7-6 and TRBJ2-7; no clear D. The germline V gene has CDR1 SGHVS and CDR2 FNYEAQ. V was trimmed by 2 bases and J by 3 bases, leaving 11 bases between them. The CDR3 is 14 amino acids. For the CDR3, the DNA is TGTGCCAGCAGCTTAAATCAGGTTGGCTACGAGCAGTACTTC. Residues: CASSLNQVGYEQYF.

The J gene is TRBJ2-5, the V gene TRBV3-1 (or the pseudogene TRBV3-2), with 10 bases identical to TRBD1. V was clipped by 1 base and J by 5 bases; unmatched bases: 7. This CDR3 is 16 amino acids long. CDR1 LGHDT and CDR2 YNNKEL come from the germline V gene (reference sequence). The CDR3 coding sequence is TGTGCCAGCAGCCAAGCCGTGACAGGGGGCCGGGAGACCCAGTACTTC. This encodes CASSQAVTGGRETQYF.

The chain is built from TRBV7-9 and TRBJ2-3, with a tentative D call TRBD2 (5 bases). Looked up from germline, CDR1 is SEHNR and CDR2 is FQNEAQ (reference sequence). Trimming left V 5 bases short and J 2 bases short, with 8 bases between. This CDR3 is built from 13 residues. CDR3 bases: TGTGCCAGCAGCCGGACTGCCACAGATACGCAGTATTTT. As protein: CASSRTATDTQYF.

The CDR3 loop is CASSYSLAGGDNEQFF. The CDR3 nucleotides read TGTGCCAGCAGTTACTCCCTAGCGGGAGGGGACAATGAGCAGTTCTTC. The gene calls are TRBV6-2 or TRBV6-3 and TRBJ2-1, with TRBD2 matching over 12 bases. The ends lost 0 bases at V and 5 bases at J; junction bases unmatched: 2. CDR1 is MNHEY and CDR2 is SVGEGT in the germline V gene. This CDR3 region has 16 residues.

The chain joins TRBV29-1 to TRBJ2-2, with 7 positions matching TRBD1. Germline lookup yields CDR1 SQVTM and CDR2 ANQGSEA. The ends lost 7 bases at V and 0 bases at J; junction bases unmatched: 5. The CDR3 consists of 14 residues. The CDR3 region has the DNA TGCAGCGCTGTAACAGGGGCGAACACCGGGGAGCTGTTTTTT. Translating gives CSAVTGANTGELFF.

The sample holds many counts of this clone. The chain couples TRBV29-1 to TRBJ2-3, with 12 positions matching TRBD2. The CDR3 contains 14 residues. V shed 7 bases and J 3 bases; nucleotides not matched to a gene: 5. Per the germline V gene, CDR1 is SQVTM and CDR2 is ANQGSEA. CDR3 residues: CSASGRAATDTQYF. In nucleotides, the CDR3 is TGCAGCGCTAGCGGGAGGGCGGCGACAGATACGCAGTATTTT.

V and J are TRBV27 and TRBJ1-6; D gene ambiguous. V was pared by 8 bases and J by 7 bases, with 12 bases between. The CDR3 is made up of 13 amino acids. Looked up from germline, CDR1 is MNHEY and CDR2 is SMNVEV (reference sequence). Here the CDR3 DNA reads TGTGCCAGCTTGCGACTGCCGAATTCACCCCTCCACTTT. It specifies CASLRLPNSPLHF.

The rearrangement uses TRBV12-3 or TRBV12-4 and TRBJ2-1; D possibly corresponds to TRBD2 (6 bases). The CDR3 runs to 12 residues. V gave up 5 bases and J gave up 12 bases, with 14 bases separating them. The DNA for the CDR3 is TGTGCCAGCAGTGCCCCGGGACTTGGGCAGTTCTTC. Amino acids: CASSAPGLGQFF.

A single count supports this clone. The rearrangement links TRBV28 to TRBJ2-5; 7 bases are shared with TRBD2. This CDR3 is built from 14 residues. V lost 5 bases and J lost 5; bases outside the gene matches: 8. Germline CDR1 is MDHEN and CDR2 is SYDVKM. Here the CDR3 reads CASSAGGSWETQYF. The DNA of the CDR3 is TGTGCCAGCAGTGCGGGCGGGAGTTGGGAGACCCAGTACTTC.

The chain links TRBV12-3 or TRBV12-4 to TRBJ1-1; TRBD1 agrees at 8 bases. This CDR3 is built from 13 residues. V shed 6 bases, J shed 7 bases, and the junction held 7 bases outside the gene matches. CDR3 DNA sequence: TGTGCCAGCAGGCGAGGGACAGGACTTGAAGCTTTCTTT. Its translation is CASRRGTGLEAFF.